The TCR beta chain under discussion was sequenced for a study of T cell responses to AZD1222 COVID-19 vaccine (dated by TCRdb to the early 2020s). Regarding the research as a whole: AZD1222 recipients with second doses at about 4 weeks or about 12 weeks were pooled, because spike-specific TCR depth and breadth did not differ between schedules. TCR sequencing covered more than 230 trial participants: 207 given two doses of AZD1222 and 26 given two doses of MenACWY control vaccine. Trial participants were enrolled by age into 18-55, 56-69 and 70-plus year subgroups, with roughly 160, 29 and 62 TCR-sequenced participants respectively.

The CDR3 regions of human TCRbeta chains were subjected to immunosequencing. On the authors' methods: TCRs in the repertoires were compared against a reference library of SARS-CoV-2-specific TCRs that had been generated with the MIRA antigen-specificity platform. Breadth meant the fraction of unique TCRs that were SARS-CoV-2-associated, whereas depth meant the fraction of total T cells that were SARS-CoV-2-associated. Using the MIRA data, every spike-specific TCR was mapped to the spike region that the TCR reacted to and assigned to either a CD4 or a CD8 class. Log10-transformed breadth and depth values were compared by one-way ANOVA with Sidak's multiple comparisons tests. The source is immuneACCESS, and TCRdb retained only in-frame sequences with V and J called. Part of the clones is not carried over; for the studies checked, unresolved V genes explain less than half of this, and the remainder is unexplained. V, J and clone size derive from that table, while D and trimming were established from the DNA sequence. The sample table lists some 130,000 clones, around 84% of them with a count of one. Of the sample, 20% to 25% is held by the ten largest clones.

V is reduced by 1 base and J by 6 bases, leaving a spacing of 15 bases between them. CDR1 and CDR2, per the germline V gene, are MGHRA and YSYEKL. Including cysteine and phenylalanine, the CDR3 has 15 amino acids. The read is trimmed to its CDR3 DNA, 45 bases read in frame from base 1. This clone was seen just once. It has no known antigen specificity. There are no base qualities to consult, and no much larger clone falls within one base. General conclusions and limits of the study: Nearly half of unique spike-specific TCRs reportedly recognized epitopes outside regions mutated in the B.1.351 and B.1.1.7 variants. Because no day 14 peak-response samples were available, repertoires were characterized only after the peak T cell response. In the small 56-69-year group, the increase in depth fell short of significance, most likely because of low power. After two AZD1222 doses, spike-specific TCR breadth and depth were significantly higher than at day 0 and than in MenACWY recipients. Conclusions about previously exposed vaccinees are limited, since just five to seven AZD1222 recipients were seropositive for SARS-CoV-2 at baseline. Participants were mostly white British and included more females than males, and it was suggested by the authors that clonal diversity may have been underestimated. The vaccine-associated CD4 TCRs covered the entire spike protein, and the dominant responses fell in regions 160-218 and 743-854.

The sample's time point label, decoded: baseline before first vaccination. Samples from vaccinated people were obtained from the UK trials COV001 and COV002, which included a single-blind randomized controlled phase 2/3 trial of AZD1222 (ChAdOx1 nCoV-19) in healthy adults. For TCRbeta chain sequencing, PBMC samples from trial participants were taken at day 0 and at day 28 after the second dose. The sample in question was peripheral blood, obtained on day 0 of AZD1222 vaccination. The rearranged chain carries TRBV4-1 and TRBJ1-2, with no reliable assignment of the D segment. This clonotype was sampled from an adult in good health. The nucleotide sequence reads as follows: TGCGCCAGCAGCCAAGTAGGTAGCAGGAGTAATGGCTACACCTTC. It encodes CASSQVGSRSNGYTF.